A single sample gave rise to the 9 T cell receptor beta chains below, sequenced in a study of cytomegalovirus exposure and HLA in healthy donors. PCR used 60 Vbeta primers and 13 Jbeta primers. This table comes from immunoSEQ multiplex PCR, and its TCRdb copy is limited to in-frame clones, with some not included. The sample includes 200,000 to 250,000 clones, roughly 80% seen only once; the top ten take 1.5% to 2%. The sequenced sample consisted of PBMCs. These TCRs come from a man between 45 and 60 years old in good health and CMV-seronegative.

DNA of the CDR3: TGTGCCAGCAGCCCGGGGGGGGGCCAAGAGACCCAGTACTTC. It translates to CASSPGGGQETQYF. The rearrangement links TRBV7-3 to TRBJ2-5; 8 nucleotides agree with TRBD2. Unmatched junction bases numbered 3, after V lost 5 bases and J lost 1 base. Germline CDR1 SGHTA, CDR2 FQGTGA. The CDR3 runs to 14 residues.

J is TRBJ2-7 and V is TRBV13; 7 nucleotides align to TRBD1. V shed 3 bases and J 7 bases; nucleotides not matched to a gene: 6. The CDR3 length is 13 residues. The V gene's germline CDR1 is PRHDT and CDR2 FYEKMQ (reference sequence). The CDR3 reads CASSFRQTGEQYF. The CDR3 DNA sequence: TGTGCCAGCAGCTTCCGCCAGACAGGGGAGCAGTACTTC.

This clone was picked up a small number of times. The chain combines TRBV21-1 with TRBJ1-5; TRBD1 reflects the table's D call only, with no check against the DNA. TRBV21-1 is noted as a pseudogene. The CDR3 spans 17 residues. The CDR3 bases are TGTGCCAGCACTCCCATCCGGACAGCCCAAGGAGGTCAGCCCCAGCATTTT. This sequence encodes CASTPIRTAQGGQPQHF.

The V gene is TRBV4-1, the J gene TRBJ2-1, with a weak D call TRBD2 (6 bases). The ends were cut back, 4 bases at V and 6 bases at J, with 16 bases in the middle. Germline values: CDR1 MGHRA, CDR2 YSYEKL. This CDR3 is built from 15 residues. CDR3 nucleotide sequence: TGCGCCAGCAGCCCCAGTACGGGACTGAGCAATGAGCAGTTCTTC. It translates to CASSPSTGLSNEQFF.

The gene calls are TRBV18 and TRBJ2-6, with D unclear. Germline values: CDR1 KGHSH, CDR2 LQKENI. The CDR3 runs to 18 residues. Trimming left V 6 bases short and J 6 bases short, with 24 bases between. The CDR3 sequence: CASSQFKTTPLEANVLTF. The CDR3 region has the DNA TGTGCCAGCTCTCAATTTAAAACGACACCCCTCGAGGCCAACGTCCTGACTTTC.

The gene calls are TRBV18 and TRBJ2-7, with TRBD1 matching 9 bases. V gave up 3 bases and J gave up 3 bases; unmatched junction bases: 24. This CDR3 is 21 amino acids long. The V gene's germline CDR1 is KGHSH and CDR2 LQKENI. CDR3 nucleotides: TGTGCCAGCTCACCTTTGCCACCGCGGGACAGGGTAGTCCAGAACTTCTACGAGCAGTACTTC. Protein product: CASSPLPPRDRVVQNFYEQYF.

This clone is a singleton in its sample. The chain links TRBV13 to TRBJ2-5; D may be TRBD1 (5 bases). The DNA matches TRBJ2-7 better at its end, which makes the J call doubtful. The germline CDR1 and CDR2 sequences are PRHDT and FYEKMQ (reference sequence). The CDR3 runs 15 residues. The CDR3 region has the DNA TGTGCCAGCAGCTTAACAGGCGGAATCCGGAACGAGCAGTACTTC. This gives the protein CASSLTGGIRNEQYF.

This clone was seen once. The chain recombines TRBV9 with TRBJ2-2, with 15 bases identical to TRBD2. The CDR3 is 16 amino acids. Germline loops: CDR1 SGDLS, CDR2 YYNGEE. The V gene end was trimmed by 5 bases and the J gene end by 6 bases; junction bases not matched to a gene: 5. CDR3 sequence: CASRGLAGGMAGELFF. The CDR3 DNA is TGTGCCAGCAGAGGACTAGCGGGAGGGATGGCCGGGGAGCTGTTTTTT.

The chain combines TRBV7-8 with TRBJ1-6; TRBD1 might be the D (6 bases). V was clipped by 4 bases and J by 0 bases, with 10 bases between them. The germline gives CDR1 SGHVS, CDR2 FQNEAQ. This CDR3 is built from 16 residues. CDR3 bases: TGTGCCAGCAGCTCGCAGGGGAGCTCCTATAATTCACCCCTCCACTTT. It translates to CASSSQGSSYNSPLHF.